The clone carrying this T cell receptor beta chain has just one count. Its target is unknown. This entry is derived from a study of T cell responses to AZD1222 COVID-19 vaccine. Assay used: immunoSEQ multiplex PCR; TCRdb lists only in-frame clones, some missing. The sample includes approximately 140,000 clones, roughly nine tenths of them seen just once. Whole-study results and caveats: Spike-specific TCR breadth and depth were elevated following two AZD1222 doses.

CDR3 length equals 18 residues. V lost 1 base to trimming and J lost 10 bases, with 26 bases between them. CDR1 and CDR2 from the germline V gene are SGHVS and FNYEAQ. V usage is TRBV7-6 and J usage is TRBJ2-1; weak D call: TRBD2 (6 bases). The clonotype was recovered from an adult who received the AZD1222 COVID-19 vaccine. The sample here was peripheral blood, taken 28 days after the second AZD1222 dose. CDR3 coding DNA: TGTGCCAGCAGCTTAGTCGCCCCGGGCTCCGGGAGTCTCCGAGAGCAGTTCTTC. Protein sequence: CASSLVAPGSGSLREQFF.